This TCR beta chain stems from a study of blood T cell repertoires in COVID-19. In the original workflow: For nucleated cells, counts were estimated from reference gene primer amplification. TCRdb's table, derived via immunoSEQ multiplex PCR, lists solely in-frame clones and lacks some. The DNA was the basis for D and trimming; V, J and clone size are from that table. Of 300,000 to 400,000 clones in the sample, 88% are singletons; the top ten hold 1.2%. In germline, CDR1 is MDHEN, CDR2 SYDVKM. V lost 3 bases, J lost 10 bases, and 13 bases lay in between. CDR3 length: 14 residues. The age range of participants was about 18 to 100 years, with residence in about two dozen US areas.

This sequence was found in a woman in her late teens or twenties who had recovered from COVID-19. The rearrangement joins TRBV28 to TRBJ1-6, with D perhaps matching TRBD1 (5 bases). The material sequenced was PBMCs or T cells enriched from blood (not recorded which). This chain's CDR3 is CASSLQGSGSPLHF. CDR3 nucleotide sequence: TGTGCCAGCAGTTTGCAGGGAAGTGGGTCACCCCTCCACTTT. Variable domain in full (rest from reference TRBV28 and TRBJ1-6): DVKVTQSSRYLVKRTGEKVFLECVQDMDHENMFWYRQDPGLGLRLIYFSYDVKMKEKGDIPEGYSVSREKKERFSLILESASTNQTSMYLCASSLQGSGSPLHFGNGTRLTVT.